Shown below are 4 T cell receptor beta chains from a single sample sequenced in a study of T cell changes during pregnancy in multiple sclerosis (dated by TCRdb to about 2019). The library was obtained by the immunoSEQ multiplex PCR assay. As stored in TCRdb, this immuneACCESS dataset retains in-frame rearrangements with V and J assigned. A fraction of the clones does not appear; measured against another copy, unresolved V genes explain less than half of the discrepancy, and the remainder lacks a known reason. The sample has 40,000 to 55,000 clones on record, almost 95% of them singletons. 1.3% of the sample is taken by the ten largest. Sample: peripheral blood. These receptors originate from a female donor with multiple sclerosis, enrolled in a pregnancy study.

V gene TRBV28 combines with J gene TRBJ1-1; possibly TRBD1 for D (5 bases). The CDR3 is 15 residues long. Germline loops: CDR1 MDHEN, CDR2 SYDVKM. Trimming took off 9 bases at V and 0 bases at J, with 17 bases between the two ends. CDR3 amino acids: CASIQATGVNTEAFF. CDR3 bases: TGTGCCAGTATACAGGCGACCGGTGTGAACACTGAAGCTTTCTTT.

This sequence joins TRBV11-2 and TRBJ2-1, with TRBD2 matching 10 bases. The germline V gene has CDR1 SGHAT and CDR2 FQNNGV. The CDR3 has 15 amino acids. After removal of 3 bases from V and 5 bases from J, the junction contained 4 bases not matched to a gene. The CDR3 DNA reads TGTGCCAGCAGCTTGACTAGCGGGTACAACAATGAGCAGTTCTTC. The encoded protein is CASSLTSGYNNEQFF.

Comment on this clone: Its ends do not fully match the called genes, so a read error is possible. The V call is TRBV10-2, the J call TRBJ2-6; D is possibly TRBD1 or TRBD2 (5 bases each). The CDR3 contains 14 residues. Germline CDR1 WSHSY, CDR2 SAAADI. CDR3 in amino acids: CASNEGSGANVLTF. The CDR3, as DNA: TGCGCCAGCAATGAGGGGTCTGGGGCCAACGTCCTGACTTTC.

The chain recombines TRBV2 with TRBJ2-1, with no clear D. Trimming removed 7 bases from V and 6 bases from J, with 7 bases in between. Germline V gene data show CDR1 as SNHLY and CDR2 as FYNNEI. The CDR3 runs 11 residues. CDR3 region: CASTDRNEQFF. Written as DNA, the CDR3 is TGTGCCAGCACAGACCGCAATGAGCAGTTCTTC.